The 15 T cell receptor beta chains in this list originate from one sample, sequenced in a study of blood T cell repertoires in COVID-19. Assay used: immunoSEQ multiplex PCR; TCRdb lists only in-frame clones, some missing. The profile covers 250,000 to 350,000 clones, with over 75% appearing a single time and 2.4% taken by the ten largest. What was sequenced was PBMCs or T cells enriched from blood (not recorded which). The receptors come from a woman aged 18-29 years who had recovered from COVID-19.

This chain links TRBV6-1 with TRBJ1-2; D gene uncertain. Germline CDR1 is MNHNS and CDR2 is SASEGT. The CDR3 sequence is 15 residues long. Trimming took 1 base from V and 2 from J, leaving 11 bases between them. CDR3 amino acids: CASSEGPAGNYGYTF. The CDR3 DNA sequence: TGTGCCAGCAGTGAAGGGCCAGCGGGGAACTATGGCTACACCTTC.

The V gene is TRBV27, the J gene TRBJ1-4; the D gene is possibly TRBD1 (5 bases). The V and J ends lost 0 bases and 5 bases respectively, with 13 bases between them. This CDR3 contains 16 residues. From germline, CDR1 is MNHEY and CDR2 SMNVEV (reference sequence). This CDR3 reads CASSLSSWQGNEKLFF. The DNA for the CDR3 is TGTGCCAGCAGTTTATCGTCGTGGCAGGGAAATGAAAAACTGTTTTTT.

The chain is built from TRBV30 and TRBJ2-3; possible D gene TRBD2, 6 bases. V was clipped by 3 bases and J by 0 bases, with 16 bases between them. This CDR3 is 16 amino acids long. The germline gives CDR1 GTSNPN, CDR2 SVGIG (reference sequence). The CDR3 reads CAWRANGDSSTDTQYF. The CDR3 DNA is TGTGCCTGGAGGGCAAACGGGGACTCTAGCACAGATACGCAGTATTTT.

In this sample, this clone turned up a few times. The chain recombines TRBV11-2 with TRBJ2-1, with 8 positions matching TRBD1. The J segment lost 2 bases and the V segment lost 5 bases, leaving 11 bases of the junction unmatched. Germline CDR1 SGHAT, CDR2 FQNNGV. CDR3 size: 17 residues. The CDR3, as DNA: TGTGCCAGCAGCCCTAGGACAGGGACCTCTGCCTACAATGAGCAGTTCTTC. This translates into CASSPRTGTSAYNEQFF.

This chain uses TRBV28 with TRBJ2-1; 8 bases line up with TRBD1. Germline CDR1 MDHEN, CDR2 SYDVKM. The V gene end was trimmed by 7 bases and the J gene end by 7 bases; junction bases not matched to a gene: 12. The CDR3 totals 15 residues. Here the CDR3 DNA reads TGTGCCAGCACCAGAACAGGGGGATTTGGGAATGAGCAGTTCTTC. Protein sequence: CASTRTGGFGNEQFF.

The V call is TRBV4-1, the J call TRBJ2-7; a weak D match, TRBD2 (5 bases). Germline CDR1 reads MGHRA; CDR2 reads YSYEKL. This CDR3 has 13 amino acids. Trimming left V 0 bases short and J 3 bases short, with 6 bases between. CDR3 residues: CASSQDAGYEQYF. Written as DNA, the CDR3 is TGCGCCAGCAGCCAAGATGCGGGCTACGAGCAGTACTTC.

The V and J genes are TRBV9 and TRBJ2-1; TRBD2 matches at 12 bases. Trimming took 3 bases from V and 3 from J; bases not matched to a gene: 4. This CDR3 is built from 16 residues. Germline V gene lookup returns CDR1 SGDLS and CDR2 YYNGEE. The CDR3 here is CASSGSSGGGYNEQFF. CDR3 coding DNA: TGTGCCAGCAGCGGCTCTAGCGGGGGGGGCTACAATGAGCAGTTCTTC.

The chain has TRBV5-1 and TRBJ2-3; D perhaps matches TRBD2 (5 bases). The CDR3 length is 20 residues. Germline CDR1 SGHRS, CDR2 YFSETQ. Trimming cost V 5 bases and J 0 bases, with 28 bases left between them. CDR3: CASRRWGTETTITSTDTQYF. The CDR3 bases are TGCGCCAGCAGACGTTGGGGAACCGAGACTACAATAACTAGCACAGATACGCAGTATTTT. The whole variable domain, remainder taken from reference TRBV5-1 and TRBJ2-3, is KAGVTQTPRYLIKTRGQQVTLSCSPISGHRSVSWYQQTPGQGLQFLFEYFSETQRNKGNFPGRFSGRQFSNSRSEMNVSTLELGDSALYLCASRRWGTETTITSTDTQYFGPGTRLTVL.

The genes are TRBV2 and TRBJ2-1, with D hard to call. This CDR3 has 10 amino acids. With 6 bases removed from V and 10 bases from J, the gap between germline ends came to 7 bases. The germline V gene encodes CDR1 SNHLY and CDR2 FYNNEI. The CDR3 loop is CASSRMEQFF. CDR3 in DNA: TGTGCCAGCAGCCGTATGGAGCAGTTCTTC. The variable domain in full, with the rest retrieved from reference TRBV2 and TRBJ2-1, is EPEVTQTPSHQVTQMGQEVILRCVPISNHLYFYWYRQILGQKVEFLVSFYNNEISEKSEIFDDQFSVERPDGSNFTLKIRSTKLEDSAMYFCASSRMEQFFGPGTRLTVL.

The chain links TRBV18 to TRBJ1-2, with TRBD1 as a possible D gene (6 bases). The CDR3 is 17 amino acids. Germline V lookup: CDR1 KGHSH, CDR2 LQKENI. V was clipped by 5 bases and J by 4 bases, with 23 bases between them. CDR3 protein: CASSSSSLTGIIYGYTF. The CDR3 DNA follows: TGTGCCAGCTCATCCTCGTCTTTGACAGGCATCATCTATGGCTACACCTTC.

V usage is TRBV7-9 and J usage is TRBJ2-5, with D tentatively TRBD1 (6 bases). The CDR3 has 15 amino acids. CDR1 is SEHNR and CDR2 is FQNEAQ in the germline V gene (reference sequence). V dropped 5 bases and J dropped 5 bases, with 18 bases sitting between them. The CDR3 here is CASSLLTGHGETQYF. CDR3 nucleotide sequence: TGTGCCAGCAGCCTCCTGACAGGTCATGGGGAGACCCAGTACTTC.

The V call is TRBV12-3 or TRBV12-4, the J call TRBJ2-2; 9 nucleotides agree with TRBD1. This CDR3 has 13 amino acids. With 10 bases clipped from V and 7 bases from J, the junction kept 7 bases outside the gene matches. CDR3 loop: CAIGRQGGGELFF. As DNA, the CDR3 is TGTGCCATCGGGCGACAGGGGGGCGGGGAGCTGTTTTTT.

V is TRBV19 and J is TRBJ1-1; a possible D gene is TRBD1 (5 bases). Trimming took off 7 bases at V and 1 base at J, with 10 bases between the two ends. CDR1 and CDR2 from the germline V gene are LNHDA and SQIVND (reference sequence). The CDR3 totals 13 residues. CDR3 region: CASKEGTNTEAFF. CDR3 bases: TGTGCCAGTAAGGAGGGGACGAACACTGAAGCTTTCTTT.

The rearrangement uses TRBV30 and TRBJ2-3; no firm D call. This CDR3 is 12 amino acids long. The V gene lost 2 bases and the J gene lost 3 bases, with 6 bases spanning the gap. Germline V gives CDR1 GTSNPN, CDR2 SVGIG (reference sequence). Here the CDR3 DNA reads TGTGCCTGGAGTCCCGGGACAGATACGCAGTATTTT. This sequence encodes CAWSPGTDTQYF.

This chain joins TRBV4-2 and TRBJ2-5; D call uncertain. The CDR3 loop spans 15 amino acids. CDR1 is LGHNA, CDR2 YNFKEQ, per germline. The ends were cut back, 0 bases at V and 1 base at J, with 9 bases in the middle. The CDR3 sequence: CASSQDWAPQETQYF. CDR3 DNA sequence: TGTGCCAGCAGCCAAGACTGGGCCCCCCAAGAGACCCAGTACTTC.